This T cell receptor beta chain comes out of a study of PD-1 blockade in classical Hodgkin lymphoma. Study results and limitations: Reports described newly diagnosed patients as having lower baseline TCR diversity than healthy donors. A significant rise in TCR diversity by C4D1 was seen for CD4+ but not CD8+ cells. Repertoires differed for reasons still undefined, possibly disease activity or prior therapy. Complete responders matched newly diagnosed patients in baseline diversity.

Time point of the sample: cycle 4 day 1 (C4D1), after less than 7 weeks of nivolumab. After autologous stem cell transplantation all patients relapsed, and prior brentuximab vedotin exposure differed between cohorts. Thawed PBMCs underwent magnetic negative selection to yield purified CD4+ T cells. Profiling relied on immunoSEQ multiplex PCR, and the TCRdb table lists in-frame clones only, not all of them. Among fewer than 35,000 clones listed, around nine tenths were seen once. Notes on this clone: Its antigen is not identified.

Trimming pared 0 bases from V and 9 bases from J, leaving 18 bases between. CDR3 length: 16 amino acids. Germline CDR1 reads LNHNV; CDR2 reads YYDKDF (reference sequence). The sample in question was CD4+ T cells from blood, obtained before the fourth cycle of nivolumab. This TCR was recovered from a human donor with classical Hodgkin lymphoma. The rearrangement uses TRBV15 and TRBJ2-1; tentative D call: TRBD1 (8 bases). The CDR3 DNA is TGTGCCACCAGCAGAGACAGGGGGCGGGAGTATGGTGAGCAGTTCTTC. Translating it yields CATSRDRGREYGEQFF.